The 10 T cell receptor beta chains in this list originate from one sample, sequenced in a study of cytomegalovirus exposure and HLA in healthy donors. Primers for the PCR totalled 60 Vbeta and 13 Jbeta. Sequencing used immunoSEQ multiplex PCR; TCRdb keeps in-frame clones, though not all of them. The table has 200,000 to 250,000 clones, 82% seen once; the top ten hold approximately 0.5%. The sequencing sample was made of PBMCs. The receptor set was obtained from a woman aged 40 to 55 in good health and CMV-seronegative.

The rearrangement uses TRBV28 and TRBJ1-2; D gene ambiguous. In germline, CDR1 is MDHEN, CDR2 SYDVKM. Deletions cut 4 bases from V and 4 bases from J, with 4 bases between. The CDR3 loop spans 11 amino acids. CDR3 region: CASSYSYGYTF. Written as DNA, the CDR3 is TGTGCCAGCAGTTACAGCTATGGCTACACCTTC.

The chain recombines TRBV2 with TRBJ1-4, with 8 bases fitting TRBD1. The V gene's germline CDR1 is SNHLY and CDR2 FYNNEI. This CDR3 contains 14 residues. J lost 3 bases, V lost 5 bases, and 2 bases had no gene match. The CDR3 reads CASSRTGSNEKLFF. The CDR3 nucleotides are TGTGCCAGCAGTCGGACAGGGTCTAATGAAAAACTGTTTTTT. Looking up the rest from reference TRBV2 and TRBJ1-4 gives the full variable domain: EPEVTQTPSHQVTQMGQEVILRCVPISNHLYFYWYRQILGQKVEFLVSFYNNEISEKSEIFDDQFSVERPDGSNFTLKIRSTKLEDSAMYFCASSRTGSNEKLFFGSGTQLSVL.

In regard to this clone: This CDR3 is also generated by other DNA sequences in the sample. J is TRBJ2-1 and V is TRBV9; 7 nucleotides line up with TRBD2. This CDR3 region has 15 residues. Trimming removed 0 bases from V and 4 bases from J; junction bases left unmatched: 4. Germline values: CDR1 SGDLS, CDR2 YYNGEE. CDR3 loop: CASSVVGGGYNEQFF. The CDR3 DNA reads TGTGCCAGCAGCGTAGTGGGGGGGGGTTACAATGAGCAGTTCTTC.

The chain uses TRBV5-1 and TRBJ2-3; possibly TRBD2 for D (7 bases). The germline CDR1 and CDR2 sequences are SGHRS and YFSETQ. This CDR3 spans 14 amino acids. Trimming took off 4 bases at V and 4 bases at J, with 13 bases between the two ends. CDR3 coding DNA: TGCGCCAGCAGCGGTCCCGGGGGGCCAGATACGCAGTATTTT. Protein: CASSGPGGPDTQYF. Full variable domain (remainder filled in from reference TRBV5-1 and TRBJ2-3): KAGVTQTPRYLIKTRGQQVTLSCSPISGHRSVSWYQQTPGQGLQFLFEYFSETQRNKGNFPGRFSGRQFSNSRSEMNVSTLELGDSALYLCASSGPGGPDTQYFGPGTRLTVL.

The chain carries TRBV7-9 and TRBJ2-5; the D gene is possibly TRBD2 (6 bases). The J call may be faulty, since TRBJ2-7 better matches the DNA end. This CDR3 contains 14 residues. Germline CDR1 reads SEHNR; CDR2 reads FQNEAQ (reference sequence). CDR3 in amino acids: CASSPGVAAYEQYF. The CDR3 nucleotides read TGTGCCAGCAGCCCCGGGGTAGCGGCCTACGAGCAGTACTTC.

Points on this clone: At the DNA level, this CDR3 is encoded by other sequences in the same sample as well. The chain carries TRBV7-3 and TRBJ2-3; 8 bases are shared with TRBD1. Germline values: CDR1 SGHTA, CDR2 FQGTGA. The CDR3 runs 14 residues. Trimming removed 2 bases from V and 2 bases from J; junction bases left unmatched: 0. CDR3 nucleotides: TGTGCCAGCAGCTTACAGGGGGCCACAGATACGCAGTATTTT. Translating it yields CASSLQGATDTQYF.

This clone was counted between two and nine times. This rearrangement joins TRBV4-1 to TRBJ1-5; D may be TRBD1 (5 bases). Germline CDR1 MGHRA, CDR2 YSYEKL. Trimming took off 4 bases at V and 5 bases at J, with 12 bases between the two ends. CDR3 size: 14 residues. The CDR3: CASSLQGGDQPQHF. CDR3 in DNA: TGCGCCAGCAGCCTGCAGGGTGGCGATCAGCCCCAGCATTTT.

The chain combines TRBV11-2 with TRBJ1-1; D gene unclear. The V gene lost 1 base and the J gene lost 0 bases, with 12 bases spanning the gap. Per germline, CDR1 SGHAT and CDR2 FQNNGV. This CDR3 has 16 amino acids. The CDR3 protein is CASSLGGGGLNTEAFF. CDR3 DNA: TGTGCCAGCAGCTTAGGGGGTGGAGGGCTGAACACTGAAGCTTTCTTT.

This clone was seen only once. This chain uses TRBV5-5 with TRBJ2-3; no firm D call. Germline lookup yields CDR1 SGHKS and CDR2 YYEKEE (reference sequence). The CDR3 sequence is 15 residues long. Trimming left V 3 bases short and J 0 bases short, with 11 bases between. The CDR3: CASSSDLYSTDTQYF. The CDR3 nucleotides read TGTGCCAGCAGCTCCGACTTATACAGCACAGATACGCAGTATTTT.

This clone was observed a handful of times. The gene calls are TRBV5-6 and TRBJ2-3, with D tentatively TRBD1 (5 bases). Germline-derived CDR1 and CDR2 are SGHDT and YYEEEE. V was trimmed by 2 bases and J by 3 bases, leaving 13 bases between them. This CDR3 is 15 amino acids long. CDR3 nucleotides: TGTGCCAGCAGCTTTAAGGGGATGGGGACAGATACGCAGTATTTT. Translating it yields CASSFKGMGTDTQYF.